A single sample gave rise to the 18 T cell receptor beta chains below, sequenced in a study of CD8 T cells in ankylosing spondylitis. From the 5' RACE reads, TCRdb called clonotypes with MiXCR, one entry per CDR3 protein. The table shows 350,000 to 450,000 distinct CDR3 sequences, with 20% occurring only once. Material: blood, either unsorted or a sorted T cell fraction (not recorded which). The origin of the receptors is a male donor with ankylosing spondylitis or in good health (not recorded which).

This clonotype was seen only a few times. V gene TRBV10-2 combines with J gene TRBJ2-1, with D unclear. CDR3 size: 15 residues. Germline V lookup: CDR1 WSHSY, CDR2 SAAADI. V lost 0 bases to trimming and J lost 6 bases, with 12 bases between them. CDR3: CASSESRVYPNEQFF. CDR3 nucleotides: TGCGCCAGCAGTGAGTCACGGGTTTATCCCAATGAGCAGTTCTTC.

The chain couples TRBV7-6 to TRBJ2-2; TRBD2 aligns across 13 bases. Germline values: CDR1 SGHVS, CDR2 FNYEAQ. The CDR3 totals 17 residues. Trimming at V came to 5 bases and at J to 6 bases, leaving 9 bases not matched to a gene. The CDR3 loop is CASSPTSGGIRSGELFF. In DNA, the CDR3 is TGTGCCAGCAGCCCGACTAGCGGGGGGATTCGGTCCGGGGAGCTGTTTTTT. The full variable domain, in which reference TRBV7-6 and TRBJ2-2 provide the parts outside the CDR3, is GAGVSQSPRYKVTKRGQDVALRCDPISGHVSLYWYRQALGQGPEFLTYFNYEAQQDKSGLPNDRFSAERPEGSISTLTIQRTEQRDSAMYRCASSPTSGGIRSGELFFGEGSRLTVL.

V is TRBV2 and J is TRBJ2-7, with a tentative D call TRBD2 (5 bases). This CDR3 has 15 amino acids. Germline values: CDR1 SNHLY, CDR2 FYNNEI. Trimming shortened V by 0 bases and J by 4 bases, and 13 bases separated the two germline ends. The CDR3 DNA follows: TGTGCCAGCAGTGAAGCGCCTCTCGGGATTTACGAGCAGTACTTC. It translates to CASSEAPLGIYEQYF.

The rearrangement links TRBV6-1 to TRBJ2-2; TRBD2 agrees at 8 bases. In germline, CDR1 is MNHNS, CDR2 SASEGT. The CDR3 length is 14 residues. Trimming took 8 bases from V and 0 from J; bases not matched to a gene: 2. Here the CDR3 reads CASAGGANTGELFF. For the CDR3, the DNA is TGTGCCAGCGCGGGGGGCGCGAACACCGGGGAGCTGTTTTTT.

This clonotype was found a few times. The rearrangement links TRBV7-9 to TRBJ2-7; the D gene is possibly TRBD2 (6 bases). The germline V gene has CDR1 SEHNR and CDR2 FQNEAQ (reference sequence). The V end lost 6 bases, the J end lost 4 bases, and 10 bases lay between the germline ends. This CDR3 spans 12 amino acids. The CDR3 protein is CASREGLYEQYF. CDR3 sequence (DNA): TGTGCCAGCAGGGAGGGTTTGTACGAGCAGTACTTC. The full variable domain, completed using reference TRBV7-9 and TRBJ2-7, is DTGVSQNPRHKITKRGQNVTFRCDPISEHNRLYWYRQTLGQGPEFLTYFQNEAQLEKSRLLSDRFSAERPKGSFSTLEIQRTEQGDSAMYLCASREGLYEQYFGPGTRLTVT.

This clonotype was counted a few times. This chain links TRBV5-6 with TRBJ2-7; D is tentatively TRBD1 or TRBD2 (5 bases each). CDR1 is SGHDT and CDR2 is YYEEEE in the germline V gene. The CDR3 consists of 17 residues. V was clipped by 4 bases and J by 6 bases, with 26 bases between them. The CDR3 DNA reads TGTGCCAGCAGCACCTCCGGGACCCCCCTCAAACCTGCCGAGCAGTACTTC. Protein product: CASSTSGTPLKPAEQYF.

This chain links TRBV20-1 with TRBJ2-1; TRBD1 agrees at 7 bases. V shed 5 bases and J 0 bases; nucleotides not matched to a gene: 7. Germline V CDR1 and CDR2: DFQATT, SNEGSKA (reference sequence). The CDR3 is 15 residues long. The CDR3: CSARDSQSSYNEQFF. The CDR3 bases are TGCAGTGCTCGGGACAGTCAGAGCTCCTACAATGAGCAGTTCTTC.

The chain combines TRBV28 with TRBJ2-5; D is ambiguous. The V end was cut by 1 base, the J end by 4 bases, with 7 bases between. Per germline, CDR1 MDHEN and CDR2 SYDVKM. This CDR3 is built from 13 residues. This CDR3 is CASSLSQGETQYF. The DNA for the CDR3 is TGTGCCAGCAGTTTATCCCAAGGAGAGACCCAGTACTTC.

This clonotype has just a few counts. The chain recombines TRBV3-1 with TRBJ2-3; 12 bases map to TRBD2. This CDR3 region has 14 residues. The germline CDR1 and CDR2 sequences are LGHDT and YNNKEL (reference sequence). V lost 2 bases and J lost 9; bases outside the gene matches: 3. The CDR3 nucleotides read TGTGCCAGCAGCCAAATGACTAGCGGGGGCACGCAGTATTTT. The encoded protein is CASSQMTSGGTQYF.

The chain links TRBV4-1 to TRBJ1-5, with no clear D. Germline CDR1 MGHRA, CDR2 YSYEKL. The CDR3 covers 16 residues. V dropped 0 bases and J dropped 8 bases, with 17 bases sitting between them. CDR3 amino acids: CASSQDAGRLREPQHF. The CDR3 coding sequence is TGCGCCAGCAGCCAAGACGCTGGGCGGCTTAGGGAGCCCCAGCATTTT.

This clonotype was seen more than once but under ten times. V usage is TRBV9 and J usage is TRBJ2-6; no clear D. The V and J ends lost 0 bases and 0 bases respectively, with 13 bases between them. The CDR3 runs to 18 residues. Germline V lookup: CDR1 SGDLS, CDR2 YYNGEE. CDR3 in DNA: TGTGCCAGCAGCGTAGCAAGGACGTTAAGCTCTGGGGCCAACGTCCTGACTTTC. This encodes CASSVARTLSSGANVLTF. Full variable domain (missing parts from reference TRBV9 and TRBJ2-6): DSGVTQTPKHLITATGQRVTLRCSPRSGDLSVYWYQQSLDQGLQFLIQYYNGEERAKGNILERFSAQQFPDLHSELNLSSLELGDSALYFCASSVARTLSSGANVLTFGAGSRLTVL.

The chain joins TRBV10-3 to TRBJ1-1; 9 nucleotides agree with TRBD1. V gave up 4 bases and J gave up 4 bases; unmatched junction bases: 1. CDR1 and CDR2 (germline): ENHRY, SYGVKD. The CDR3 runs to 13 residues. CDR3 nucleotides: TGTGCCATCAGTGGACAGGGGGGCACTGAAGCTTTCTTT. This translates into CAISGQGGTEAFF.

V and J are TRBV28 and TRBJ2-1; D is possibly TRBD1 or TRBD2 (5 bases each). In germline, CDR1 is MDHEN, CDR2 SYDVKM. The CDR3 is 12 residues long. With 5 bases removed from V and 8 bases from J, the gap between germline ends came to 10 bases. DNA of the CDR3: TGTGCCAGCAGTAGAGGGGTGGATGAGCAGTTCTTC. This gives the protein CASSRGVDEQFF.

The CDR3 nucleotides read TGTGCCACCAGCGGACAGGAAAGCTACGAGCAGTACTTC. Translation gives CATSGQESYEQYF. The rearrangement uses TRBV15 and TRBJ2-7; 7 bases agree with TRBD1. The CDR3 has 13 residues. J gave up 3 bases and V 5 bases, and 4 bases lay outside the gene matches. The V gene's germline CDR1 is LNHNV and CDR2 YYDKDF (reference sequence).

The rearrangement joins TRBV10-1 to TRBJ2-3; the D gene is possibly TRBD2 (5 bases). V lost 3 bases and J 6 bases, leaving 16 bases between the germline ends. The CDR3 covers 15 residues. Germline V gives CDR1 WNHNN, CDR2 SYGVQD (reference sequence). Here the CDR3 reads CASSDTAPGEDTQYF. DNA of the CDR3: TGCGCCAGCAGTGATACAGCCCCCGGGGAGGATACGCAGTATTTT.

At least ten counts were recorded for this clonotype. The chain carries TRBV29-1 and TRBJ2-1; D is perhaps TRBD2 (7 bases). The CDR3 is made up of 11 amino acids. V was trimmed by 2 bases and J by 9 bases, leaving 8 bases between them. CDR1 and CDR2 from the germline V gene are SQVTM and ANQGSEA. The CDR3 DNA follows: TGCAGCGTTGAAAGGGGGGGTGAGCAGTTCTTC. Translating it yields CSVERGGEQFF.

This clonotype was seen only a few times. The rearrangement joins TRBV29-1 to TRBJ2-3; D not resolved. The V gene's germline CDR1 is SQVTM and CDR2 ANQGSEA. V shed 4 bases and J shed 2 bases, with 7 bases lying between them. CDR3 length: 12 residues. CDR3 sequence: CSVGAHTDTQYF. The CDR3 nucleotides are TGCAGCGTTGGGGCCCACACAGATACGCAGTATTTT.

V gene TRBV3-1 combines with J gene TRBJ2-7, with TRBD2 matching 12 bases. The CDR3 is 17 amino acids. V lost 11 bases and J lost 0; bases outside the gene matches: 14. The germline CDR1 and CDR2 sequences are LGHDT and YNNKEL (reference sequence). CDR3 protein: CASCQTSGGLSSYEQYF. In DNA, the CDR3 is TGTGCCTCCTGCCAAACTAGCGGGGGGCTGAGCTCCTACGAGCAGTACTTC.